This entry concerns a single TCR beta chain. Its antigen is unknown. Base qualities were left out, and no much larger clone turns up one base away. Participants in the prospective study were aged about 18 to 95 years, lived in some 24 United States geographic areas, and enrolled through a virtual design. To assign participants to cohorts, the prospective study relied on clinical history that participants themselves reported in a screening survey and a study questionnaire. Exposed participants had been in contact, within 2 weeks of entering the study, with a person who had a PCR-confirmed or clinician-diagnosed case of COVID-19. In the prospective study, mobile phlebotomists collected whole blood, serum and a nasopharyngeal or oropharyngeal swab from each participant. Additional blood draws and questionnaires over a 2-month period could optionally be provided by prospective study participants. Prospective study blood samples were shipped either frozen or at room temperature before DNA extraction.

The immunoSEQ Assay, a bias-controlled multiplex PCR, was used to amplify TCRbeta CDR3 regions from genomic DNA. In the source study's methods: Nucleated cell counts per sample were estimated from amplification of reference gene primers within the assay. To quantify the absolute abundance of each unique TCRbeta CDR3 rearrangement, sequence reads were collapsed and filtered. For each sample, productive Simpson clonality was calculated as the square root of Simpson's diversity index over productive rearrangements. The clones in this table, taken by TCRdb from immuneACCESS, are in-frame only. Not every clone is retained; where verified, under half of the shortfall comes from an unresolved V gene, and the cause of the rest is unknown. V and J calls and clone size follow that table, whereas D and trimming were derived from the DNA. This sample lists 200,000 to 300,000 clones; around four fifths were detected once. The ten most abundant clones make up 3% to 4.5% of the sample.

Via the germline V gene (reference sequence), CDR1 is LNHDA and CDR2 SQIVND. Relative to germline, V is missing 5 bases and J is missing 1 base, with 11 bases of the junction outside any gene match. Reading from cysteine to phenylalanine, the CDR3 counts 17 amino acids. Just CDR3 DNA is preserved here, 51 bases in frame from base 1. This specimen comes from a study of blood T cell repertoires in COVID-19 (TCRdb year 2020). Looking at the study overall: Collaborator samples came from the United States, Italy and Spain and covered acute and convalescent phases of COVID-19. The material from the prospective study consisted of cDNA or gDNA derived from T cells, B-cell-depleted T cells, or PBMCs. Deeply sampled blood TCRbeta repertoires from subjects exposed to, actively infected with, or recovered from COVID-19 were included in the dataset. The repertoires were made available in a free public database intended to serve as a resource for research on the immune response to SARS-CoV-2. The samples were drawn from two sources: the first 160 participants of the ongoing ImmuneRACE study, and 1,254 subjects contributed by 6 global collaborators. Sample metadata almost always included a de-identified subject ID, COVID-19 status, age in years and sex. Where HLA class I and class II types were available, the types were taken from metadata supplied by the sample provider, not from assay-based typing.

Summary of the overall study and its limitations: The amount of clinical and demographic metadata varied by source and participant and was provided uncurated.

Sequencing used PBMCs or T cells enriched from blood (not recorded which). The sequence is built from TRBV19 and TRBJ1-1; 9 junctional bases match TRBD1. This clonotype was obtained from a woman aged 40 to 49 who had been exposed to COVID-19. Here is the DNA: TGTGCCAGTAGTGCCCGGGACAGGGTCATTTCGAACACTGAAGCTTTCTTT. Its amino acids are CASSARDRVISNTEAFF. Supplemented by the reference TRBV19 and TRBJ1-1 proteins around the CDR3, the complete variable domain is DGGITQSPKYLFRKEGQNVTLSCEQNLNHDAMYWYRQDPGQGLRLIYYSQIVNDFQKGDIAEGYSVSREKKESFPLTVTSAQKNPTAFYLCASSARDRVISNTEAFFGQGTRLTVV.